This TCR beta chain was found in a study of cytomegalovirus exposure and HLA in healthy donors (TCRdb year 2017). In terms of the full investigation: In an earlier analysis of roughly 590 of the donors, 250 to 300 Gb of sequence data and about 110 million unique TCR beta sequences from 150 million to 200 million T cells were reported. Besides the first cohort of 550 to 750 subjects, a separate validation cohort made up of roughly 130 different subjects was used. Of the 300 to 450 genotyped donors, over 80% were placed in the genetic ancestry cluster associated with self-reported Caucasian donors. A later genetic analysis took genome-wide SNP genotypes for about three fifths of the 666 donors and used that subset as a discovery cohort. Every discovery cohort repertoire had been produced on one sequencing platform. The number of typed donors differed by locus: 629-630 for A, B, C, DRB1 and DQB1; approximately 530 for DQA1; approximately 600 for DPA1; and around 490 for DPB1. Among around 400 genotyped donors of the cohort, an average of roughly 240,000 unique TCR beta nucleotide sequences were sequenced per donor, around 20% of them non-productive. Both class I and class II loci were covered by HLA typing, at four-digit resolution. The later analysis used no new phenotypic data to find candidate immune exposures, relying instead on TCR beta sequences and their occurrence across donors. A later analysis re-examined previously published TCR beta repertoires from more than 550 donors and added high-resolution HLA genotyping to investigate patterns of TCR occurrence. Donor age, sex, ethnicity and CMV serostatus were compiled together with the repertoire data. Roughly 5 DR-DQ haplotypes were handled as single units for association and clustering, since linkage in the cohort was strong. The aim of the study was to test whether cataloging public T cell receptors could identify signatures of past pathogen exposure. The study combined high-throughput TCR immunosequencing, statistical association of individual TCRs with disease status, and machine learning to predict cytomegalovirus infection status. The study used immunosequencing to profile the T cell repertoires of 666 subjects and linked those repertoires to cytomegalovirus serostatus. In an earlier analysis of around 540 of the donors, high-throughput TCR beta sequencing was used to judge whether each TCR beta V gene segment behaved as functional or pseudogenic. An early release covering roughly 640 HLA-typed donors comprised 300 to 350 gigabases of sequencing data and 85 million to 100 million unique TCR sequences. The investigation overall reported the following: A later analysis found that HLA-associated TCR beta chains were more clonally expanded and had lower generation probabilities than equally common non-associated chains. A further reported finding was that TCR beta sequences accurately predicted the HLA-A and HLA-B alleles for most subjects in the first cohort. In a later genetic analysis, fewer N-insertions in productive TCRs were reported among donors in an Asian-associated ancestry cluster than the roughly 710-donor mean. In the study, around 150 TCR beta chains were listed as associated with cytomegalovirus. Seventeen rarely observed V segments, including chromosome 9 orphons, were excluded from the earlier analysis of 550 to 700 of the donors because counts were too low. Because HLA typing was unavailable for some donors at each locus, only the typed subset was used in association tests. In both the original and validation cohorts, the classifier was reported to diagnose cytomegalovirus status with high specificity and sensitivity. According to the authors, the approach could potentially be generalized to other disease states and immunological phenotypes. Most CMV-associated TCR beta chains appeared to be HLA-restricted in a later analysis, and the HLA associations seemed to be driven largely by CMV exposure. A cluster of highly shared sequence variants was judged likely to be a technical artifact of the sequencing pipeline. Some IMGT-functional V segments, including TRBV6-2 and TRBV6-3, could not be told apart with the 87-base-pair reads, so those segments were excluded. Linkage disequilibrium might explain the correlated functional status among segregating V segments, but an unknown experimental factor could not be ruled out. Assigning TCR associations to individual alleles was difficult when HLA alleles, especially DR and DQ, strongly co-occurred. Across donors, most TCR sequences were observed very rarely, whereas some public TCRs were present in many individuals. A later analysis reported that several top co-occurrence clusters appeared linked to parvovirus B19, influenza, CMV and Epstein-Barr virus. Specific HLA alleles were associated with roughly 17,000 TCR beta sequences at a false discovery rate of 0.05 in a later analysis. Broadly in line with IMGT annotations, most TCR beta V segments showed up in productive rearrangements about 90% or about 30% of the time in an earlier analysis of around 550 of the donors. Three of the identified cytomegalovirus-associated TCR beta chains were confirmed in vitro to be specific for cytomegalovirus antigens. In this cohort, only TCR beta chains were sequenced, and detectable features were limited by the absence of alpha or paired-chain data. An association between a missense DCLRE1C variant and V-gene and J-gene trimming of TCR beta chains was found in a later genetic analysis and replicated in an independent cohort. Immune exposure information for the cohort was limited to CMV serostatus. A later analysis found that TCR association rates varied across HLA loci, with DRB1 alleles showing the most associated TCRs and HLA-C alleles the fewest. Roughly uniform sequencing depth across donors was assumed in presence/absence analyses, although this assumption may not hold.

The germline V gene supplies CDR1 SGDLS and CDR2 YYNGEE. V is pared back by 4 bases and J by 7 bases, with 17 bases lying between the germline termini. The CDR3 numbers 15 residues from cysteine through phenylalanine. Just CDR3 DNA is preserved here, 45 bases in frame from base 1. Concerning this clone: What this receptor recognizes is not known. No much larger clone is present one base from it, and per-base qualities are unavailable.

The cohort comprised 550 to 700 healthy bone marrow donors. At the time of sampling, all cohort members were nominally healthy, though unrecorded immune exposures were likely present. The donor tested CMV seronegative and was one of the 352 seronegative cohort members. A peripheral blood sample was collected from each donor, and TCR beta sequencing was performed on peripheral blood mononuclear cells. Genomic DNA extraction from the blood cell samples was performed with the Qiagen DNeasy Blood Extraction Kit. The library came from the immunoSEQ multiplex PCR assay. For the multiplex PCR, a mixture combining 60 forward primers for TCR Vbeta segments and 13 reverse primers for TCR Jbeta segments was used. The CDR3 region of rearranged TCR beta genes was amplified from genomic DNA with a multiplex PCR assay. The amplified TCR beta libraries were sequenced on the Illumina HiSeq System as 87-base-pair reads. As for the authors' bioinformatics: In a later analysis, about 80 million unique TCR beta chains were counted across the approximately 670 repertoires, and approximately 11 million of these chains were shared by at least two donors. To remove PCR and sequencing errors, raw reads were error-corrected and collapsed into unique sequences using a nearest-neighbor algorithm that merged closely related sequences. V, D and J gene segments were assigned by aligning CDR3 sequences to IMGT reference sequences. For a sequence to be retained, a match of at least six nucleotides to both a V gene segment and a J gene segment was required. A rearrangement counted as productive if the CDR3 had no stop codons and remained in frame with V and J, and every other rearrangement counted as non-productive. CDR3 was defined by IMGT convention, running from the second conserved V-encoded cysteine to the conserved J-encoded phenylalanine. The earlier analysis of roughly 590 of the donors excluded any sequence lacking an unambiguous match to a single V gene segment. In an earlier analysis of around 600 of the donors, V segments were called functional above 56.7% productive rearrangements and were called segregating when the between-donor standard deviation exceeded 5%. A statistical classification framework was built for diagnosing cytomegalovirus status from the catalog of TCR beta chain sequences. A later analysis assigned V and J genes by comparing TCR nucleotide sequences with IMGT/GENE-DB human TR gene sequences. Using the TCRdist pipeline, a later analysis assigned CDR3 sequences along with most-parsimonious VDJ recombination scenarios. In a later analysis, every TCR beta chain was defined by the combination of its CDR3 amino acid sequence and its V-gene family, and reads without a unique V-gene family were dropped. To address suspected cross-contamination and a sequencing artifact, a later analysis removed approximately 590 highly shared, low-generation-probability nucleotide sequences. For each public chain, a later analysis derived a clonal expansion index from normalized ranks of inferred template counts within each repertoire. In a later analysis, generation probabilities were computed using a VDJ recombination model fitted to out-of-frame rearrangements, and the results were checked against IGoR. In a later analysis, TCR-TCR, TCR-HLA and TCR-CMV co-occurrence was scored with hypergeometric tests, and a repertoire-size bias correction was applied to TCR pairs. A later analysis estimated false discovery rates by permuting HLA or CMV assignments 20 times. In a later analysis, co-occurring TCRs were grouped with DBSCAN, and TCRdist sequence similarity was added when clustering was performed within HLA-allele-positive subsets. Co-occurrence clustering excluded repertoires with fewer than 30,000 or more than 120,000 public chains, plus five with anomalous nucleotide sharing. TCRdb took this table from immuneACCESS and kept in-frame rearrangements with V and J called. Such tables lack part of the clones; where checked against another copy, unresolved V genes explain under half of the gap, and the rest is unexplained. V and J calls and clone size follow that table, whereas D and trimming were derived from the DNA. This sample gives about 140,000 clones in total; more than 55% of them show up just once. Of the sample, 6.5% is held by the ten largest clones.

Sequencing was carried out using PBMCs. The rearrangement joined TRBV9 to TRBJ1-4; a tentative D match to TRBD1 spans 6 bases. The receptor comes from an older woman in good health and CMV-seronegative. The CDR3 reads CASSSGGGAGEKLFF. The nucleotide sequence is TGTGCCAGCAGCTCAGGCGGGGGCGCAGGTGAAAAACTGTTTTTT. The CDR3, completed at both ends by the reference TRBV9 and TRBJ1-4 genes, gives the full variable domain DSGVTQTPKHLITATGQRVTLRCSPRSGDLSVYWYQQSLDQGLQFLIQYYNGEERAKGNILERFSAQQFPDLHSELNLSSLELGDSALYFCASSSGGGAGEKLFFGSGTQLSVL.